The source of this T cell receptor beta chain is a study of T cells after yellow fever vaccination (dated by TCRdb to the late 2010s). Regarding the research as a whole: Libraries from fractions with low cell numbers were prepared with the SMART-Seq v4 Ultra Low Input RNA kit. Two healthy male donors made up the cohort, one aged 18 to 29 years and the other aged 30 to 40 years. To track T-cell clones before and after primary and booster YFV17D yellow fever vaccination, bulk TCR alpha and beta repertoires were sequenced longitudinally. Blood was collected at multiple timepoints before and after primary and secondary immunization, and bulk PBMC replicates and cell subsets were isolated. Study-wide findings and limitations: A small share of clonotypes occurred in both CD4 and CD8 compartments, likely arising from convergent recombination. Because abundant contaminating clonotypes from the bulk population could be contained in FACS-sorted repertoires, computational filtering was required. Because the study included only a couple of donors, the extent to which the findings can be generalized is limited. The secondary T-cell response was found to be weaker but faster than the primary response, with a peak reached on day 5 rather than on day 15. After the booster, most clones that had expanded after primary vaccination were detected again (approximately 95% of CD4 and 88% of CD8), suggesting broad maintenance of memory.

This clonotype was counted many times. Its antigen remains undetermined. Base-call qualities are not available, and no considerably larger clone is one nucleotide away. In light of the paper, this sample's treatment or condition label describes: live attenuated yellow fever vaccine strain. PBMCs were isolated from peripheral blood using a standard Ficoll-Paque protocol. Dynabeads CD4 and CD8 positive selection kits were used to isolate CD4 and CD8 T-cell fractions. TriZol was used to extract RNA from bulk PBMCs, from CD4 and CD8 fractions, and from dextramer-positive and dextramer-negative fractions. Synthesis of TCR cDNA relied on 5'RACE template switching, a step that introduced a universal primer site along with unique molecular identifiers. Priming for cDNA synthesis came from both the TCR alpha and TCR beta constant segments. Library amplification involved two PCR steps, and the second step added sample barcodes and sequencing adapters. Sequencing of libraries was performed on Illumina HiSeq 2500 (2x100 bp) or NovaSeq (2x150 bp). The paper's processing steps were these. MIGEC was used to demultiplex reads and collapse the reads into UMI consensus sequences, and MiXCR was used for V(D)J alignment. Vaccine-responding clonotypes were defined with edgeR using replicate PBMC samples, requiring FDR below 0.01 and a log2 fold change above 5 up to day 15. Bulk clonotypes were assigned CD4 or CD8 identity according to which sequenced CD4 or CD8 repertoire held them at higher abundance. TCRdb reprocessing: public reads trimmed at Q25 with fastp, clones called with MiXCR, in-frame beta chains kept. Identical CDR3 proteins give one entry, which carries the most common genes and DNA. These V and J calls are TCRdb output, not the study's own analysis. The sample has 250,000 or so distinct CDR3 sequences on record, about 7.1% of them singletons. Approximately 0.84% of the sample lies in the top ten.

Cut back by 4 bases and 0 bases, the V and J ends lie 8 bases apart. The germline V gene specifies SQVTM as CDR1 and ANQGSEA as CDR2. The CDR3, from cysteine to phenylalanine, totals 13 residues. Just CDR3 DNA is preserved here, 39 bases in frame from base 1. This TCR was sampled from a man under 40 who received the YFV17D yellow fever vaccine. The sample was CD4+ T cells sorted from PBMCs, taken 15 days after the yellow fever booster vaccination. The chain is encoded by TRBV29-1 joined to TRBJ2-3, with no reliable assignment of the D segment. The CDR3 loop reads CSVGRSSTDTQYF. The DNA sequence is TGCAGCGTTGGACGGTCGAGCACAGATACGCAGTATTTT.